This TCR beta chain is drawn from a study of vaccination effects on CD4 cells after COVID-19. The V and J ends lost 3 bases and 3 bases respectively, with 11 bases between them. This CDR3 region has 14 residues. Germline CDR1 is KGHSH and CDR2 is LQKENI. About this clone: Its antigen remains unidentified.

The table came from immunoSEQ multiplex PCR; TCRdb's copy has only in-frame clones and leaves some out. The profile shows 45,000 to 65,000 clones, around 85% of them singletons. Expansion of antigen-specific CD4+ T cells with viral peptide pools was carried out by the ViraFEST assay before sequencing. It was after more than 8 days of culture that CD4+ T cells were isolated. Sequenced material: CD4+ T cells from PBMCs cultured with HCoV-229E spike peptides, taken before COVID-19 vaccination. The receptor was derived from a human donor who received a COVID-19 vaccine. V is TRBV18 and J is TRBJ2-5; possibly TRBD1 for D (6 bases). The CDR3: CASSPVRTEETQYF. The CDR3 region has the DNA TGTGCCAGCTCACCGGTCAGGACAGAAGAGACCCAGTACTTC.